Listed below are T cell receptor beta chains from one sample, sequenced in a study of CXCR3-negative and CXCR3-positive naive CD8 T cells. One entry per CDR3 protein, without DNA, is what TCRdb gives after re-calling the 5' RACE reads. The table counts 150,000 or so distinct CDR3 sequences; just under 0.5% lies in the top ten. Sequenced sample: naive CXCR3+ CD8+ T cells from blood. The receptors stem from a human donor in good health. Some clones in this sample may be carry-over from other donors' samples. Each CDR3 is given with its conserved first and last residue.

J gene,V gene,CDR3 protein
TRBJ2-1,TRBV27,CASSTIEVAGVNEQFF
TRBJ1-1,TRBV5-1,CASSLRTGGYLVNTEAFF
TRBJ1-1,TRBV3-1,CASSQEAGTGDIANTEAFF
TRBJ1-2,TRBV6-6,CASTAQPLGSGYTF
TRBJ2-3,TRBV15,CATSRTGTSGSSTDTQYF
TRBJ2-4,TRBV21-1,CASSKAASGTLNIQYF
TRBJ1-2,TRBV10-2,CASSSFWQYGYTF
TRBJ1-2,TRBV28,CASSPPKYRTYGYTF
TRBJ2-3,TRBV13,CASSLSLAGGTDTQYF
TRBJ2-5,TRBV9,CASSVDQMQETQYF
TRBJ2-7,TRBV7-9,CASSLVGRAYEQYF
TRBJ2-4,TRBV9,CASSVGSEGDIQYF
TRBJ2-7,TRBV5-1,CASSSLDSLGYEQYF
TRBJ2-5,TRBV11-2,CASSLGVLAETGTQYF
TRBJ1-2,TRBV28,CASSLAIRQESYGYTF
TRBJ1-2,TRBV7-6,CASSSLDGVANYGYTF
TRBJ2-3,TRBV4-3,CASSQDVGRDTQYF
TRBJ2-7,TRBV5-1,CASSRTGGPYEQYF
TRBJ2-3,TRBV20-1,CSASRGGAVFGTDTQYF
TRBJ2-3,TRBV4-1,CASSQDWGAGDTQYF
TRBJ2-5,TRBV4-2,CASSQDVAVSLQETQYF
TRBJ2-5,TRBV15,CATSSDVAAYTEETQYF
TRBJ2-7,TRBV27,CASSLYRGDEQYF
TRBJ2-5,TRBV7-9,CASSYVAETQYF
TRBJ2-5,TRBV7-9,CASSFSGTVGETQYF
TRBJ2-3,TRBV7-3,CASSSKGPSSSTDTQYF
TRBJ1-1,TRBV7-3,CASSLPNQGGTEAFF
TRBJ1-2,TRBV20-1,CSARRTWTGTNYGYTF
TRBJ2-3,TRBV2,CASTPGTDTQYF
TRBJ2-2,TRBV5-1,CASRQENTGELFF
TRBJ2-6,TRBV4-2,CASSQVLSGANVLTF